This is a list of T cell receptor beta chains from one sample in a study of human T cells and chemical hapten exposure. MiXCR, run by TCRdb on the RACE reads, gives a single entry per CDR3 protein. This sample carries about 50,000 distinct CDR3 sequences, about 3.9% of them seen once, and the ten largest clones take approximately 1.5%. The source material was whole blood. These receptors came from a female donor in good health. Some clones in this sample may be carry-over from other donors' samples. Both conserved end residues are part of each CDR3. Each record gives: clone size, J gene, D gene, V gene, CDR3 DNA, CDR3 protein. A D gene is named only where the DNA matches it firmly. Clone size is not always given. Where it is, it says once, few, many or a class for expanded clones.

NA,TRBJ2-1,TRBD2,TRBV6-1,TGTGCCAGCTGGGACTCCGGGCGGGGGGGCTTGGAGTATGAGCAGTTCTTC,CASWDSGRGGLEYEQFF
many,TRBJ2-1,TRBD1,TRBV6-5,TGTGCCAGCAGTTCTCGGACAGGGAGGTACAATGAGCAGTTCTTC,CASSSRTGRYNEQFF
NA,TRBJ1-5,TRBD1,TRBV2,TGTGCCAGCAGTGAAGCGCTTGGTCAGGGGGCTAATCAGCCCCAGCATTTT,CASSEALGQGANQPQHF
many,TRBJ1-1,TRBD1,TRBV9,TGTGCCAGCAGCAACGCCGGGACAGGAGGTACTGAAGCTTTCTTT,CASSNAGTGGTEAFF
few,TRBJ2-7,NA,TRBV6-2/TRBV6-3,TGTGCCAGCAGTTACTCGAAGCTCGCCCCCCCATACGAGCAGTACTTC,CASSYSKLAPPYEQYF
NA,TRBJ2-7,TRBD2,TRBV7-2,TGTGCCAGCAGCTTAGCACCAGCGGGGGGCGGGGAGCAGTACTTC,CASSLAPAGGGEQYF
many,TRBJ2-1,TRBD2,TRBV7-9,TGTGCCAGCACTGCACGCGGCGGGAGAAACTACAATGAGCAGTTCTTC,CASTARGGRNYNEQFF
NA,TRBJ2-5,NA,TRBV7-2,TGTGCCAGCAGCTTAGTTGTCTGGAGTCAAGAGACCCAGTACTTC,CASSLVVWSQETQYF
many,TRBJ2-7,NA,TRBV21-1,TGTGCCAGCAGCGAATTTTACAGGGGTTCCTACGAGCAGTACTTC,CASSEFYRGSYEQYF
many,TRBJ2-1,NA,TRBV18,TGTGCCAGCTCACCGATCGGGGATAGCTCCTACAATGAGCAGTTCTTC,CASSPIGDSSYNEQFF
many,TRBJ2-3,TRBD2,TRBV6-2/TRBV6-3,TGTGCCAGCAGCTTACCGACTAGCGGGCGAAGCCATACGCAGTATTTT,CASSLPTSGRSHTQYF
many,TRBJ1-2,NA,TRBV5-4,TGTGCCAGCATCCTGCGGGGTTCTGGCGGCTACACCTTC,CASILRGSGGYTF
many,TRBJ2-3,NA,TRBV9,TGTGCCAGCAGCATAGCGGCTAGCACAGATACGCAGTATTTT,CASSIAASTDTQYF
many,TRBJ2-3,TRBD2,TRBV28,TGTGCCAGCAGTTCCCGACTAGCGGATGTCACAGATACGCAGTATTTT,CASSSRLADVTDTQYF
many,TRBJ2-7,NA,TRBV25-1,TGTGCCAGCAGTGTACCGGGACGGAGCTACGAGCAGTACTTC,CASSVPGRSYEQYF
NA,TRBJ1-5,NA,TRBV19,TGTGCCAGTAGTATAGGATGGAATCAGCCCCAGCATTTT,CASSIGWNQPQHF
many,TRBJ1-2,NA,TRBV11-2,TGTGCCAGCAGCTTAGTAGCGCTCGGCATCAACTATGGCTACACCTTC,CASSLVALGINYGYTF
many,TRBJ1-2,NA,TRBV6-6,TGTGCCAGCAGTTACCCCGGGACATTCTCGACGGACTATGGCTACACCTTC,CASSYPGTFSTDYGYTF
many,TRBJ2-3,NA,TRBV2,TGTGCCAGCAGTGGAGGGGTCGGGGGTGATACGCAGTATTTT,CASSGGVGGDTQYF
many,TRBJ1-5,NA,TRBV20-1,TGCAGTGCTCGCTTGCAGGGCGGGGGCATTTATCAGCCCCAGCATTTT,CSARLQGGGIYQPQHF
many,TRBJ2-7,TRBD1,TRBV27,TGTGCCAGCAGTTCCGGGACAGGGATCGGGGAGCAGTACTTC,CASSSGTGIGEQYF
NA,TRBJ1-1,NA,TRBV7-2,TGTGCCAGCAGCTTAGGGGGGGGGAACACTGAAGCTTTCTTT,CASSLGGGNTEAFF
many,TRBJ1-2,TRBD1,TRBV20-1,TGCAGTGCTAGAGGACAGGGTTTCGATGGCTACACCTTC,CSARGQGFDGYTF
few,TRBJ1-2,NA,TRBV12-3/TRBV12-4,TGTGCCAGCAGTTTACTACAGCCGGACTATGGCTACACCTTC,CASSLLQPDYGYTF
many,TRBJ2-5,NA,TRBV5-1,TGCGCCAGCAGCTTGATGGGGGTCGAAGAGACCCAGTACTTC,CASSLMGVEETQYF
few,TRBJ2-2,TRBD2,TRBV6-5,TGTGCCAGCACCGCAAAGGGACTACCGAACACCGGGGAGCTGTTTTTT,CASTAKGLPNTGELFF
many,TRBJ2-7,NA,TRBV12-3/TRBV12-4,TGTGCCAGCAGTTTGAGTAGCGGCCTTAACGAGCAGTACTTC,CASSLSSGLNEQYF
few,TRBJ2-5,TRBD2,TRBV27,TGTGCCAGCAGAAGGACTAGTTATGAGACCCAGTACTTC,CASRRTSYETQYF
many,TRBJ2-4,NA,TRBV12-3/TRBV12-4,TGTGCCAGCAGTTTGCGGACGCCAGCCAAAAACATTCAGTACTTC,CASSLRTPAKNIQYF
many,TRBJ1-4,NA,TRBV7-9,TGTGCCAGCCCCCCCGGGGGCAATGAAAAACTGTTTTTT,CASPPGGNEKLFF
many,TRBJ1-3,NA,TRBV10-3,TGTGCCATCAGTGTCACATCTGGAAACACCATATATTTT,CAISVTSGNTIYF
many,TRBJ2-7,NA,TRBV20-1,TGCAGTGCTACCCAACTCCGGGAACAGGGAGTCGAGCAGTACTTC,CSATQLREQGVEQYF
few,TRBJ1-6,NA,TRBV13,TGTGCCAGCAGCCCCCGACAGGCCAATTCACCCCTCCACTTT,CASSPRQANSPLHF
many,TRBJ1-1,NA,TRBV7-9,TGTGCCAGCAGCTTAGTGGTCCGGGGAACTGAAGCTTTCTTT,CASSLVVRGTEAFF
many,TRBJ2-6,NA,TRBV5-5,TGTGCCAGCAGCTTGGGACAGTCCTCTGGGGCCAACGTCCTGACTTTC,CASSLGQSSGANVLTF
many,TRBJ2-1,NA,TRBV11-2,TGTGCCAGCAGCTTAGTACTAGCCTACAATGAGCAGTTCTTC,CASSLVLAYNEQFF
many,TRBJ2-1,NA,TRBV5-4,TGTGCCAGCAGCTTAAGGGACAATGAGCAGTTCTTC,CASSLRDNEQFF
many,TRBJ1-1,NA,TRBV6-6,TGTGCCAGCAGTAAAGAGGGACAGAACACTGAAGCTTTCTTT,CASSKEGQNTEAFF
many,TRBJ1-1,NA,TRBV5-1,TGCGCCAGCAGCCCCGCGGCAGGGAGGTCGAACACTGAAGCTTTCTTT,CASSPAAGRSNTEAFF
many,TRBJ1-5,NA,TRBV14,TGTGCCAGCAGCCAAAATAGAACGGGACACCCATATAGCAATCAGCCCCAGCATTTT,CASSQNRTGHPYSNQPQHF
many,TRBJ2-7,TRBD1,TRBV5-1,TGCGCCAGCAGCTTGCTCGGGACAGACTACGAGCAGTACTTC,CASSLLGTDYEQYF
many,TRBJ1-1,NA,TRBV5-4,TGTGCCAGCAGCTGGGGGGTGGAGTTTCAAGAGAACACTGAAGCTTTCTTT,CASSWGVEFQENTEAFF
many,TRBJ1-4,TRBD1,TRBV6-1,TGTGCCAGCGTGCGGGACAGGGCAAGTGAAAAACTGTTTTTT,CASVRDRASEKLFF
many,TRBJ2-3,TRBD2,TRBV2,TGTGCCAGCAGCCGGGACTCCGGGGCGGGGGTAGATACGCAGTATTTT,CASSRDSGAGVDTQYF
many,TRBJ2-7,TRBD2,TRBV7-2,TGTGCCAGCAGCTCACGAACTAGCGGGGTGTACGAGCAGTACTTC,CASSSRTSGVYEQYF
many,TRBJ2-3,NA,TRBV7-2,TGTGCCAGCAGCTGGGATGAGCACGGGACAGATACGCAGTATTTT,CASSWDEHGTDTQYF
NA,TRBJ1-2,TRBD1,TRBV25-1,TGTGCCAGCAGTGAGACAGGGAATGGCTACACCTTC,CASSETGNGYTF
many,TRBJ2-1,NA,TRBV4-1,TGCGCCAGCAGCCAAGATACGCGGAACTCCAATGAGCAGTTCTTC,CASSQDTRNSNEQFF
many,TRBJ2-3,NA,TRBV2,TGTGCCAGCAGCCGACCTGTCCCAATACGGACCTCCACAGATACGCAGTATTTT,CASSRPVPIRTSTDTQYF
few,TRBJ2-7,TRBD2,TRBV24-1,TGTGCCACCAGTGCCCCGGGACTAGCGGGGATCTACGAGCAGTACTTC,CATSAPGLAGIYEQYF
many,TRBJ2-1,NA,TRBV29-1,TGCAGCGTGGATTCAGCTCGCTCCTACAATGAGCAGTTCTTC,CSVDSARSYNEQFF
NA,TRBJ1-5,NA,TRBV12-3/TRBV12-4,TGTGCCAGCATCCCCTCGGACGGGTTTTATAGCAATCAGCCCCAGCATTTT,CASIPSDGFYSNQPQHF
many,TRBJ2-6,NA,TRBV7-9,TGTGCCAGCAGCTTAGCGGGAGCCACCAGCTCTGGGGCCAACGTCCTGACTTTC,CASSLAGATSSGANVLTF